This TCR beta chain was observed in a study of blood T cell repertoires in COVID-19. Generated by immunoSEQ multiplex PCR, the TCRdb table keeps only in-frame clones and is missing some. The sample lists tens of thousands of clones; 90% were seen once. CDR1 LGHDT and CDR2 YNNKEL come from the germline V gene (reference sequence). This CDR3 contains 16 residues. V was cut by 3 bases and J by 0 bases, with 11 bases left in between. V is TRBV3-1 (or the pseudogene TRBV3-2) and J is TRBJ2-2, with D unclear. Sequencing used peripheral blood. This sequence originates from a woman older than 75 with acute or convalescent COVID-19. CDR3: CASSQLGGPNTGELFF. For the CDR3, the DNA is TGTGCCAGCAGCCAGTTAGGCGGCCCGAACACCGGGGAGCTGTTTTTT.